The entry below gives a single T cell receptor beta chain sequence along with its context. As yet, its antigen is unknown. The data were obtained in a study of T cells after yellow fever vaccination. Study outcomes and limitations: After the booster, around 95% of CD4 and about nine tenths of CD8 primary-response clones were re-detected.

The length of the CDR3 is 16 residues. V shed 3 bases and J 2 bases; nucleotides not matched to a gene: 2. The germline V gene encodes CDR1 KGHSH and CDR2 LQKENI. Making TCR cDNA involved 5'RACE template switching, which added UMIs and a universal primer site. TCRdb called the 5' RACE reads again in MiXCR, with one record for every CDR3 protein. The table includes 500,000 to 650,000 distinct CDR3 sequences, 9% to 15% detected once. V usage is TRBV18 and J usage is TRBJ2-6; 9 nucleotides match TRBD1. The receptor was isolated from a man aged 25 to 45 who received the YFV17D yellow fever vaccine. Specimen: PBMCs, collected on the day of the yellow fever booster vaccination. The CDR3 nucleotides read TGTGCCAGCTCACCTCGGACAGGGGCTGGGGCCAACGTCCTGACTTTC. It codes for CASSPRTGAGANVLTF.